Shown below are 32 T cell receptor beta chains from a single sample sequenced in a study of CD8 T cells in Susac syndrome. Roughly 0.45 to 1 ug RNA was reverse transcribed with random hexamers. TCRdb re-derived calls from the immunoSEQ multiplex PCR reads in MiXCR, one entry per CDR3 protein. Among more than 70,000 distinct CDR3 sequences, 91% were seen once, and the ten largest hold around 0.5%. Sequences were obtained from CD8+ T cells from PBMCs. The receptors stem from a human donor with multiple sclerosis.

V and J are TRBV7-8 and TRBJ2-7, with D unresolved. CDR1 SGHVS and CDR2 FQNEAQ come from the germline V gene. Trimming stripped 4 bases from V and 7 bases from J, with 17 bases between. The CDR3 is 14 amino acids. Written as DNA, the CDR3 is TGTGCCAGCAGCTCTTCCAGAGGCCCTGGGGAGCAGTACTTC. It codes for CASSSSRGPGEQYF.

The genes are TRBV4-2 and TRBJ1-2; D is ambiguous. The CDR3 extends over 13 amino acids. V was shortened by 0 bases and J by 4 bases, with 6 bases between the two germline ends. Germline V gene sequence: CDR1 LGHNA, CDR2 YNFKEQ. Here the CDR3 reads CASSQDVTYGYTF. The CDR3 DNA reads TGTGCCAGCAGCCAAGACGTCACCTATGGCTACACCTTC.

The J gene is TRBJ2-3, the V gene TRBV15; 8 nucleotides line up with TRBD1. With 3 bases clipped from V and 3 bases from J, the junction kept 5 bases outside the gene matches. Germline V CDR1 and CDR2: LNHNV, YYDKDF (reference sequence). This CDR3 has 15 residues. The CDR3 nucleotides read TGTGCCACCAGCAGTCGGGACAGGACGACAGATACGCAGTATTTT. Protein: CATSSRDRTTDTQYF.

The rearrangement links TRBV11-2 to TRBJ2-7; D might be TRBD1 (5 bases). Trimming shortened V by 6 bases and J by 5 bases, and 8 bases separated the two germline ends. The V gene's germline CDR1 is SGHAT and CDR2 FQNNGV. The CDR3 consists of 11 residues. CDR3 protein: CASRGHHEQYF. CDR3 sequence (DNA): TGTGCCAGCAGGGGGCACCACGAGCAGTACTTC.

The chain combines TRBV7-2 with TRBJ2-3; D remains ambiguous. Looked up from germline, CDR1 is SGHTA and CDR2 is FQGNSA. The CDR3 extends over 15 amino acids. Deletions cut 5 bases from V and 3 bases from J, with 15 bases between. The DNA of the CDR3 is TGTGCCAGCAGCCCCGACCCGGGTTTGACAGATACGCAGTATTTT. Its protein is CASSPDPGLTDTQYF.

The J gene is TRBJ2-6, the V gene TRBV12-3 or TRBV12-4; no clear D gene. V was clipped by 3 bases and J by 8 bases, with 8 bases between them. This CDR3 region has 13 residues. CDR3 amino acids: CASSFQGSNVLTF. In nucleotides, the CDR3 is TGTGCCAGCAGTTTCCAAGGGTCCAACGTCCTGACTTTC.

This clonotype occurred a few times. V is TRBV5-6 and J is TRBJ2-7; D ambiguous. V lost 0 bases, J lost 1 base, and 8 bases lay in between. This CDR3 is 14 amino acids long. Germline V gene data show CDR1 as SGHDT and CDR2 as YYEEEE. The CDR3 spells CASSLGPPSYEQYF. CDR3 sequence (DNA): TGTGCCAGCAGCTTGGGGCCCCCTTCCTACGAGCAGTACTTC.

The chain uses TRBV19 and TRBJ2-7; 10 positions agree with TRBD2. The CDR3 has 16 residues. The trim removed 6 bases at V and 0 bases at J, leaving 8 bases unmatched. Germline CDR1 reads LNHDA; CDR2 reads SQIVND (reference sequence). This CDR3 reads CASSPLAGDSSYEQYF. CDR3 DNA sequence: TGTGCCAGTAGCCCTCTAGCGGGGGACAGCTCCTACGAGCAGTACTTC.

This clonotype is a singleton in its sample. This chain connects TRBV4-3 to TRBJ2-6; no reliable D call. The CDR3 extends over 15 amino acids. From germline, CDR1 is LGHNA and CDR2 YSLEER. Trimming removed 0 bases from V and 0 bases from J, with 3 bases in between. CDR3 coding DNA: TGCGCCAGCAGCCAAGAAAGCTCTGGGGCCAACGTCCTGACTTTC. Protein product: CASSQESSGANVLTF.

V is TRBV7-2 and J is TRBJ2-5; D is unclear. Between the trimmed V and J ends, which lost 5 bases and 5 bases, there was a span of 6 bases. Germline CDR1 reads SGHTA; CDR2 reads FQGNSA. CDR3 length: 11 amino acids. The DNA for the CDR3 is TGTGCCAGCAGCAGACGGGAGACCCAGTACTTC. Protein product: CASSRRETQYF.

This sequence joins TRBV4-1 and TRBJ2-3; D unclear. The V end lost 2 bases, the J end lost 3 bases, and 12 bases lay between the germline ends. Germline V gene data show CDR1 as MGHRA and CDR2 as YSYEKL. This CDR3 comprises 15 residues. CDR3 sequence (DNA): TGCGCCAGCAGCCAACTAGACGTGGGTACAGATACGCAGTATTTT. Translated: CASSQLDVGTDTQYF.

This clonotype was found a few times. J is TRBJ1-2 and V is TRBV5-6; TRBD1 might be the D (6 bases). Trimming removed 0 bases from V and 0 bases from J, with 12 bases in between. Per germline, CDR1 SGHDT and CDR2 YYEEEE. This CDR3 is 16 amino acids long. CDR3 in amino acids: CASSLGARGANYGYTF. The CDR3 DNA reads as TGTGCCAGCAGCTTGGGGGCCAGGGGAGCTAACTATGGCTACACCTTC.

The chain links TRBV4-1 to TRBJ2-2; the match to TRBD2 covers 9 bases. V was pared by 4 bases and J by 0 bases, with 3 bases of the junction left unmatched. CDR3 length: 16 amino acids. Per the germline V gene, CDR1 is MGHRA and CDR2 is YSYEKL. The CDR3 spells CASSLAGGPNTGELFF. The CDR3 nucleotides are TGCGCCAGCAGCCTGGCGGGAGGGCCGAACACCGGGGAGCTGTTTTTT.

This chain joins TRBV5-4 and TRBJ2-3; no definite D call. CDR3 length: 14 amino acids. The germline V and J ends were trimmed by 1 base and 0 bases, with 6 bases remaining between them. CDR1 SGHNT and CDR2 YYREEE come from the germline V gene (reference sequence). The CDR3 spells CASSLRASTDTQYF. The CDR3 nucleotides read TGTGCCAGCAGCTTGCGGGCAAGCACAGATACGCAGTATTTT.

The V call is TRBV12-3 or TRBV12-4, the J call TRBJ1-2; TRBD1 is a possible D gene (5 bases). The length of the CDR3 is 16 residues. Between the trimmed V and J ends, which lost 0 bases and 1 base, there was a span of 12 bases. The CDR3, as DNA: TGTGCCAGCAGTTTAGCGCTAGGGGATCTTAACTATGGCTACACCTTC. Amino acids: CASSLALGDLNYGYTF.

The chain combines TRBV25-1 with TRBJ2-3; TRBD2 is a possible D gene (5 bases). The CDR3 runs to 15 residues. Germline values: CDR1 MGHDK, CDR2 SYGVNS. V was cut by 5 bases and J by 8 bases, with 20 bases left in between. As DNA, the CDR3 is TGTGCCAGCAGTCCCTCAATTAGGACTCTGGTTACGCAGTATTTT. Its translation: CASSPSIRTLVTQYF.

This chain links TRBV28 with TRBJ2-1, with 11 bases identical to TRBD2. CDR3 length: 15 residues. Unmatched junction bases numbered 3, after V lost 6 bases and J lost 2 bases. Germline V gives CDR1 MDHEN, CDR2 SYDVKM. CDR3 region: CASSTSGSTYNEQFF. Written as DNA, the CDR3 is TGTGCCAGCAGCACTAGCGGGAGTACCTACAATGAGCAGTTCTTC.

The chain joins TRBV7-3 to TRBJ1-2, with 8 bases lining up with TRBD1. The CDR3 contains 15 residues. Germline V gene sequence: CDR1 SGHTA, CDR2 FQGTGA. Trimming took 5 bases from V and 3 from J; bases not matched to a gene: 8. CDR3 region: CASSPTGEGDYGYTF. The DNA for the CDR3 is TGTGCCAGCAGCCCGACAGGGGAGGGTGACTATGGCTACACCTTC. The variable domain in full, with the rest retrieved from reference TRBV7-3 and TRBJ1-2, is GAGVSQTPSNKVTEKGKYVELRCDPISGHTALYWYRQSLGQGPEFLIYFQGTGAADDSGLPNDRFFAVRPEGSVSTLKIQRTERGDSAVYLCASSPTGEGDYGYTFGSGTRLTVV.

This clonotype was observed a single time. The chain recombines TRBV19 with TRBJ1-1; D might be TRBD1 (5 bases). Trimming left V 1 base short and J 6 bases short, with 9 bases between. The CDR3 is 13 residues long. Germline V lookup: CDR1 LNHDA, CDR2 SQIVND (reference sequence). The CDR3 DNA reads as TGTGCCAGTAGTATAGTGGGGGATTCTGAAGCTTTCTTT. This sequence encodes CASSIVGDSEAFF.

The chain couples TRBV7-2 to TRBJ2-7; D ambiguous. Germline values: CDR1 SGHTA, CDR2 FQGNSA. V was trimmed by 2 bases and J by 5 bases, leaving 13 bases between them. The CDR3 spans 14 residues. CDR3 in DNA: TGTGCCAGCAGCTTAAAAGGGTTCCGACACGAGCAGTACTTC. This sequence encodes CASSLKGFRHEQYF.

The gene calls are TRBV4-1 and TRBJ2-4; possibly TRBD2 for D (6 bases). The V gene's germline CDR1 is MGHRA and CDR2 YSYEKL. The ends were cut back, 1 base at V and 4 bases at J, with 14 bases in the middle. This CDR3 region has 16 residues. The DNA of the CDR3 is TGCGCCAGCAGCCAAGTGCGGGGATGGGGTAAAAACATTCAGTACTTC. Amino acids: CASSQVRGWGKNIQYF.

J is TRBJ1-2 and V is TRBV5-1; TRBD1 matches 7 bases. CDR3 length: 12 amino acids. The junction had 6 bases not matched to a gene; V was cut back by 9 bases and J by 4 bases. Germline-derived CDR1 and CDR2 are SGHRS and YFSETQ. CDR3 bases: TGCGCCATCCTACAGGGGATCTATGGCTACACCTTC. This codes for CAILQGIYGYTF. Looking up the rest from reference TRBV5-1 and TRBJ1-2 gives the full variable domain: KAGVTQTPRYLIKTRGQQVTLSCSPISGHRSVSWYQQTPGQGLQFLFEYFSETQRNKGNFPGRFSGRQFSNSRSEMNVSTLELGDSALYLCAILQGIYGYTFGSGTRLTVV.

The gene calls are TRBV11-2 and TRBJ2-7, with a weak D call TRBD1 (6 bases). Per the germline V gene, CDR1 is SGHAT and CDR2 is FQNNGV. V was trimmed by 0 bases and J by 2 bases, leaving 8 bases between them. There are 14 residues in the CDR3. CDR3 DNA sequence: TGTGCCAGCAGCTTAGAGGGGGCTACCTACGAGCAGTACTTC. Translating gives CASSLEGATYEQYF.

The chain recombines TRBV20-1 with TRBJ1-1; 11 nucleotides line up with TRBD1. The V gene end was trimmed by 7 bases and the J gene end by 6 bases; junction bases not matched to a gene: 10. This CDR3 contains 14 residues. Germline V lookup: CDR1 DFQATT, CDR2 SNEGSKA (reference sequence). CDR3 amino acids: CSGLDRGLEAEAFF. The DNA of the CDR3 is TGCAGTGGGCTGGACAGGGGGCTCGAAGCTGAAGCTTTCTTT.

The rearrangement uses TRBV6-6 and TRBJ1-5; no firm D call. There are 14 residues in the CDR3. Trimming cost V 4 bases and J 3 bases, with 10 bases left between them. CDR1 and CDR2 from the germline V gene are MNHNY and SVGAGI (reference sequence). CDR3 region: CASSFPGSNQPQHF. Here the CDR3 DNA reads TGTGCCAGCAGTTTCCCCGGGTCCAATCAGCCCCAGCATTTT.

The chain employs TRBV7-9 and TRBJ1-4; the D gene is possibly TRBD1 (5 bases). Germline values: CDR1 SEHNR, CDR2 FQNEAQ (reference sequence). Trimming cost V 5 bases and J 6 bases, with 13 bases left between them. This CDR3 has 14 amino acids. The DNA for the CDR3 is TGTGCCAGCAGCCACCGGGACGCGGATGAAAAACTGTTTTTT. Protein: CASSHRDADEKLFF.

The chain links TRBV6-6 to TRBJ2-7; D possibly corresponds to TRBD2 (6 bases). Germline values: CDR1 MNHNY, CDR2 SVGAGI (reference sequence). V lost 2 bases and J lost 2, with 16 bases in between. This CDR3 comprises 16 residues. The CDR3 nucleotides are TGTGCCAGCAGTTACGGTGGGTGGGAGGCGCCCTACGAGCAGTACTTC. This codes for CASSYGGWEAPYEQYF.

The rearrangement joins TRBV7-9 to TRBJ1-1, with D maybe TRBD1 (5 bases). The germline V gene has CDR1 SEHNR and CDR2 FQNEAQ (reference sequence). This CDR3 is 11 amino acids long. The ends were cut back, 5 bases at V and 4 bases at J, with 5 bases in the middle. CDR3 DNA sequence: TGTGCCAGCAGCAGGGGCACTGAAGCTTTCTTT. It codes for CASSRGTEAFF.

The chain recombines TRBV7-3 with TRBJ2-5, with unresolved D. The germline gives CDR1 SGHTA, CDR2 FQGTGA. The CDR3 is 15 residues long. V was trimmed by 0 bases and J by 4 bases, leaving 12 bases between them. The CDR3 sequence is CASSLTVRPGETQYF. CDR3 DNA: TGTGCCAGCAGCTTAACTGTTCGGCCGGGAGAGACCCAGTACTTC.

The chain couples TRBV10-2 to TRBJ2-7; no reliable D call. Germline-derived CDR1 and CDR2 are WSHSY and SAAADI. V was shortened by 3 bases and J by 4 bases, with 10 bases between the two germline ends. The CDR3 loop spans 13 amino acids. CDR3 nucleotide sequence: TGCGCCAGCAGTGAAGGTCTGGGATACGAGCAGTACTTC. Its protein is CASSEGLGYEQYF.

The chain is built from TRBV4-1 and TRBJ2-1; unclear D gene. Between the trimmed V and J ends, which lost 5 bases and 10 bases, there was a span of 15 bases. The CDR3 runs 13 residues. Per germline, CDR1 MGHRA and CDR2 YSYEKL. The CDR3 DNA is TGCGCCAGCAGCTCGACCCCAACCTCGGAGCAGTTCTTC. Amino acid sequence: CASSSTPTSEQFF.

The V gene is TRBV7-2, the J gene TRBJ2-1, with D tentatively TRBD1 or TRBD2 (7 bases each). V lost 5 bases, J lost 1 base, and 12 bases lay in between. This CDR3 has 15 amino acids. Germline assignment: CDR1 SGHTA and CDR2 FQGNSA. Here the CDR3 DNA reads TGTGCCAGCAGCCCAGGGGGGGGTTCCTACAATGAGCAGTTCTTC. Residues: CASSPGGGSYNEQFF. The variable domain in full, with the rest retrieved from reference TRBV7-2 and TRBJ2-1, is GAGVSQSPSNKVTEKGKDVELRCDPISGHTALYWYRQSLGQGLEFLIYFQGNSAPDKSGLPSDRFSAERTGGSVSTLTIQRTQQEDSAVYLCASSPGGGSYNEQFFGPGTRLTVL.